What follows are 4 T cell receptor beta chains derived from one specimen sequenced in a study of response to subunit inactivated influenza vaccine. MiXCR, run by TCRdb on the RT-PCR reads, gives a single entry per CDR3 protein. This sample has more than 700,000 distinct CDR3 sequences, with 21% found just once. The sample in question was PBMCs from blood, obtained roughly 5 days after vaccination. These receptors came from a man in his fifties who received an inactivated influenza vaccine.

This clonotype came up many times. The V gene is TRBV20-1, the J gene TRBJ1-5; D gene ambiguous. The CDR3 sequence is 13 residues long. CDR1 and CDR2 (germline): DFQATT, SNEGSKA (reference sequence). V was clipped by 1 base and J by 5 bases, with 9 bases between them. As DNA, the CDR3 is TGCAGTGCTAGAGGGGTCATGCATCAGCCCCAGCATTTT. It codes for CSARGVMHQPQHF.

This clonotype was seen many times. This chain connects TRBV5-1 to TRBJ2-7, with D maybe TRBD1 (5 bases). CDR3 length equals 14 residues. Trimming took off 4 bases at V and 9 bases at J, with 20 bases between the two ends. Germline assignment: CDR1 SGHRS and CDR2 YFSETQ. The CDR3 sequence: CASSQAPGATGQYF. The CDR3 DNA sequence: TGCGCCAGCAGCCAAGCCCCTGGGGCTACAGGGCAGTACTTC. The whole variable domain, filled in from reference TRBV5-1 and TRBJ2-7, reads KAGVTQTPRYLIKTRGQQVTLSCSPISGHRSVSWYQQTPGQGLQFLFEYFSETQRNKGNFPGRFSGRQFSNSRSEMNVSTLELGDSALYLCASSQAPGATGQYFGPGTRLTVT.

This clonotype was seen a handful of times. The rearrangement uses TRBV4-1 and TRBJ2-2; 7 nucleotides align to TRBD2. The trim removed 4 bases at V and 0 bases at J, leaving 8 bases unmatched. The CDR3 totals 17 residues. Germline loops: CDR1 MGHRA, CDR2 YSYEKL. The CDR3 protein is CASSPVGGITNTGELFF. CDR3 bases: TGCGCCAGCAGCCCCGTCGGGGGGATAACGAACACCGGGGAGCTGTTTTTT.

This clonotype was recorded a few times. The chain carries TRBV4-3 and TRBJ2-2; TRBD1 is a possible D gene (5 bases). The germline V gene has CDR1 LGHNA and CDR2 YSLEER. V lost 2 bases and J lost 4, with 14 bases in between. This CDR3 is 16 amino acids long. The DNA of the CDR3 is TGCGCCAGCAGCCAAAGTCTAGGGGTGTCCACCGGGGAGCTGTTTTTT. Protein product: CASSQSLGVSTGELFF.